These 2 T cell receptor beta chains were all obtained from the same sample, sequenced in a study of CD8 T cells in ankylosing spondylitis. TCRdb reprocessed the 5' RACE reads with MiXCR, giving one entry per CDR3 protein. The data show roughly 39,000 distinct CDR3 sequences, 2.7% seen once. The source material was blood, either unsorted or a sorted T cell fraction (not recorded which). Receptors were obtained from a male donor with ankylosing spondylitis or in good health (not recorded which).

This clonotype was recorded at least ten times. The chain employs TRBV9 and TRBJ2-7; D is ambiguous. The germline V and J ends were trimmed by 0 bases and 0 bases, with 10 bases remaining between them. Looked up from germline, CDR1 is SGDLS and CDR2 is YYNGEE. This CDR3 is 15 amino acids long. The CDR3 nucleotides read TGTGCCAGCAGCGTAGGTCCAAACCCCTCCTACGAGCAGTACTTC. This codes for CASSVGPNPSYEQYF.

This clonotype was recorded many times. CDR3 region: CASSVESGRGGTKNIQYF. As DNA, the CDR3 is TGTGCCAGCAGCGTAGAAAGCGGGAGGGGTGGGACCAAAAACATTCAGTACTTC. The rearrangement links TRBV9 to TRBJ2-4; 10 nucleotides match TRBD2. The CDR3 has 18 residues. The germline CDR1 and CDR2 sequences are SGDLS and YYNGEE. V shed 0 bases and J 2 bases; nucleotides not matched to a gene: 8.